A selection of T cell receptor beta chains follows, all from one sample in a study of vaccination and CD4 T cells after COVID-19. These receptors are not linked to any known antigen. TCRdb passed the PCR reads through MiXCR, listing each CDR3 protein once. Seen here are approximately 16,000 distinct CDR3 sequences, 65% to 85% observed once, and the top ten hold approximately 9.9%. The material sequenced was CD4+ T cells from blood, cultured in vitro, taken after SARS-CoV-2 vaccination. The receptor source for this set is a human donor who received a COVID-19 vaccine. Each CDR3 is given with its conserved first and last residue. Each record gives: J gene, clone size, D gene, V gene, CDR3 DNA, CDR3 protein. A D gene is named only where the DNA matches it firmly. Size values are once, few and many counts, or a class for expanded clones, and some rows have none.

TRBJ1-1 | - | - | TRBV27 | TGTGCCAGCAGTTTGAGCCGATGGCACACTGAAGCTTTCTTT | CASSLSRWHTEAFF
TRBJ2-5 | - | - | TRBV20-1 | TGCAGTGCTCACTTCCGTCAAGAGACCCAGTACTTC | CSAHFRQETQYF
TRBJ1-2 | - | TRBD1 | TRBV12-3/TRBV12-4 | TGTGCCAGCAGTCCAGGACAGGGGAGGGGCTATGGCTACACCTTC | CASSPGQGRGYGYTF
TRBJ2-7 | - | TRBD1 | TRBV7-9 | TGTGCCAGCAGCCTCAACGCAGGACAGGGGGCCTCATCCTACGAGCAGTACTTC | CASSLNAGQGASSYEQYF
TRBJ1-2 | - | TRBD1 | TRBV5-8 | TGTGCCAGCAGCTTAGAAATGGGACAGAACTATGGCTACACCTTC | CASSLEMGQNYGYTF
TRBJ1-3 | - | - | TRBV7-2 | TGTGCCAGCAGCCCTTTTACGAGCTCTGGAAACACCATATATTTT | CASSPFTSSGNTIYF
TRBJ2-7 | - | - | TRBV10-1 | TGCGCCAGCAGTCAAATACCAGGTTTTTTCTCCTACGAGCAGTACTTC | CASSQIPGFFSYEQYF
TRBJ1-5 | - | TRBD1 | TRBV2 | TGTGCCAGCAGTCTCCGGGACAGGGGTGGGTCGAGCAATCAGCCCCAGCATTTT | CASSLRDRGGSSNQPQHF
TRBJ2-5 | - | - | TRBV12-3/TRBV12-4 | TGTGCCAGCAGTTTATTTGCCCAAGAGACCCAGTACTTC | CASSLFAQETQYF
TRBJ1-6 | - | - | TRBV20-1 | TGCAGTGCTAGAGTTGCAGGCAGCTCCTATAATTCACCCCTCCACTTT | CSARVAGSSYNSPLHF
TRBJ2-6 | - | - | TRBV6-1 | TGTGCCAGTAGTGAACTCAGCTCTGGGGCCAACGTCCTGACTTTC | CASSELSSGANVLTF
TRBJ2-3 | - | TRBD2 | TRBV7-8 | TGTGCCAGCAGCCTAGTAGCGGGGGGGCCAGTAGATACGCAGTATTTT | CASSLVAGGPVDTQYF
TRBJ2-3 | once | - | TRBV20-1 | TGCAGTGCTAGAGACCCGGACATAGGGGAAGATACGCAGTATTTT | CSARDPDIGEDTQYF
TRBJ1-5 | - | - | TRBV12-3/TRBV12-4 | TGTGCCAGCAGTTATCACAGGGACAATCAGCCCCAGCATTTT | CASSYHRDNQPQHF
TRBJ1-1 | - | - | TRBV6-5 | TGTGCCAGCAGTTCCAGGGCCTCGAACACTGAAGCTTTCTTT | CASSSRASNTEAFF
TRBJ1-1 | - | - | TRBV7-2 | TGTGCCAGCAGCTTAGGCCCCAAAAGCACTGAAGCTTTCTTT | CASSLGPKSTEAFF
TRBJ1-2 | - | - | TRBV24-1 | TGTGCCACCAGTGATTTCGGCTATGGCTACACCTTC | CATSDFGYGYTF
TRBJ2-3 | - | TRBD2 | TRBV7-3 | TGTGCCAGCAGCCCCGGGACTAGCGGGGGGAGCACAGATACGCAGTATTTT | CASSPGTSGGSTDTQYF
TRBJ2-3 | - | TRBD2 | TRBV7-8 | TGTGCCAGCAGCTTAGGAACTAGCGGGGGGTCGACAGATACGCAGTATTTT | CASSLGTSGGSTDTQYF
TRBJ1-5 | - | - | TRBV5-1 | TGCGCCAGCAGCTTGAGTCCCTTTGGCAATCAGCCCCAGCATTTT | CASSLSPFGNQPQHF
TRBJ2-2 | few | - | TRBV20-1 | TGCAGTGCTAAAAGATTAACCCCGAACACCGGGGAGCTGTTTTTT | CSAKRLTPNTGELFF
TRBJ1-1 | - | - | TRBV20-1 | TGCAGTGCTAGGGACCCTGTGGGTGAAGCTTTCTTT | CSARDPVGEAFF
TRBJ2-5 | - | TRBD2 | TRBV11-3 | TGTGCCAGCAGCCGTGGGACTAGCGGGACCCAAGAGACCCAGTACTTC | CASSRGTSGTQETQYF
TRBJ2-2 | - | TRBD2 | TRBV20-1 | TGCAGTGCCCATAGCGGGGGGGCGAGCACCGGGGAGCTGTTTTTT | CSAHSGGASTGELFF
TRBJ2-5 | - | - | TRBV6-1 | TGTGCCAGCAGTGATTTTATAGTACAGGGAGAGACCCAGTACTTC | CASSDFIVQGETQYF
TRBJ1-1 | few | - | TRBV12-3/TRBV12-4 | TGTGCCAGCAGTTTAGATGACACTGAAGCTTTCTTT | CASSLDDTEAFF
TRBJ2-2 | - | TRBD2 | TRBV20-1 | TGCAGTGCTAGAGTGGCGGGGGGGCGTACCGGGGAGCTGTTTTTT | CSARVAGGRTGELFF
TRBJ2-7 | few | - | TRBV4-2 | TGTGCCAGCAGCCAAGAGGGACGGGGTTACGAGCAGTACTTC | CASSQEGRGYEQYF
TRBJ2-3 | - | TRBD2 | TRBV5-4 | TGTGCCAGCAGCTCTACTAGCGGGGGGGCCGTCGATACGCAGTATTTT | CASSSTSGGAVDTQYF
TRBJ2-5 | - | TRBD1 | TRBV15 | TGTGCCACCAGCAGGGGGACAGGCCAAGAGACCCAGTACTTC | CATSRGTGQETQYF
TRBJ2-5 | - | TRBD1 | TRBV23-1 | TGCGCCAGCAGTCAAATCCTCCGGGACAGGGGTGAAGAGACCCAGTACTTC | CASSQILRDRGEETQYF
TRBJ2-3 | few | TRBD1 | TRBV7-2 | TGTGCCAGCAGCTCCGGGACAGGTTATACTAGCACAGATACGCAGTATTTT | CASSSGTGYTSTDTQYF
TRBJ1-2 | few | - | TRBV5-6 | TGTGCCAGCAGCCCCTTCGCGGGGTCCCACACCTTC | CASSPFAGSHTF
TRBJ1-2 | - | TRBD1 | TRBV10-2 | TGCGCCACCCAGACAGGGGTCGGTAACTATGGCTACACCTTC | CATQTGVGNYGYTF
TRBJ2-2 | - | - | TRBV2 | TGTGCCAGCAGACAGGGTCAGAACACCGGGGAGCTGTTTTTT | CASRQGQNTGELFF
TRBJ2-1 | - | TRBD1 | TRBV7-2 | TGTGCCAGCAGCCCGGGACAGTCGTACAATGAGCAGTTCTTC | CASSPGQSYNEQFF
TRBJ2-2 | few | TRBD1 | TRBV7-6 | TGTGCCAGCAGCCCGGACAGGGTCGTTTGGCACACCGGGGAGCTGTTTTTT | CASSPDRVVWHTGELFF
TRBJ1-1 | - | - | TRBV5-1 | TGCGCCAGCAGCTTGGGACAGGTGGGACTAGACACTGAAGCTTTCTTT | CASSLGQVGLDTEAFF
TRBJ1-1 | - | - | TRBV15 | TGTGCCACCAGCAGAGATCAGGACATCCCTGAAGCTTTCTTT | CATSRDQDIPEAFF
TRBJ2-4 | - | TRBD1 | TRBV19 | TGTGCCAGTAGGGAACCCGGGACAGGGGGATTTGGGGCCAAAAACATTCAGTACTTC | CASREPGTGGFGAKNIQYF
TRBJ1-3 | - | - | TRBV28 | TGTGCCAGCAGTGGAGAGGGAAACACCATATATTTT | CASSGEGNTIYF
TRBJ2-1 | - | TRBD2 | TRBV20-1 | TGCAGTGCTCCAACACTAGCGGGGGGTTCCTACAATGAGCAGTTCTTC | CSAPTLAGGSYNEQFF
TRBJ1-1 | - | TRBD1 | TRBV7-9 | TGTGCCAGCAGCCAAGCGACAGGGGGGATCACTGAAGCTTTCTTT | CASSQATGGITEAFF
TRBJ1-5 | - | - | TRBV12-3/TRBV12-4 | TGTGCCAGCACCATGAGCAATCAGCCCCAGCATTTT | CASTMSNQPQHF
TRBJ1-5 | - | - | TRBV18 | TGTGCCAGCTCACCGTCGGGCGGGGTTGGTCAGCCCCAGCATTTT | CASSPSGGVGQPQHF
TRBJ2-7 | - | TRBD1 | TRBV4-1 | TGCGCCAGCAGCCACCCAGGGAGGACAGGGGGCGACGAGCAGTACTTC | CASSHPGRTGGDEQYF
TRBJ1-1 | - | - | TRBV12-3/TRBV12-4 | TGTGCCAGCAGTTTTGACAGTCAGGGAAGGACTGAAGCTTTCTTT | CASSFDSQGRTEAFF
TRBJ2-3 | - | TRBD2 | TRBV2 | TGTGCCAGCGGACGCGGGGGGCCCTTACGAAGCACAGATACGCAGTATTTT | CASGRGGPLRSTDTQYF
TRBJ1-5 | medium-sized | - | TRBV2 | TGTGCCAGCAGTGTATCCGGGGACAATCAGCCCCAGCATTTT | CASSVSGDNQPQHF
TRBJ1-6 | - | - | TRBV6-2/TRBV6-3 | TGTGCCAGCAGCCTCCGGGACCGCCTCATGGCATCCAATTCACCCCTCCACTTT | CASSLRDRLMASNSPLHF
TRBJ1-5 | - | TRBD1 | TRBV15 | TGTGCCACCAGCAGAGGAACCGGGACAGGGGATCAGCCCCAGCATTTT | CATSRGTGTGDQPQHF
TRBJ2-2 | - | TRBD1 | TRBV5-1 | TGCGCCAGCAGCTTAGACCAGGGGGCGAGCACCGGGGAGCTGTTTTTT | CASSLDQGASTGELFF
TRBJ2-3 | - | TRBD2 | TRBV19 | TGTGCCAGTACCACATGGACTAGCGGAACCACAGATACGCAGTATTTT | CASTTWTSGTTDTQYF
TRBJ1-2 | - | TRBD1 | TRBV7-2 | TGTGCCAGCAGCTTAGCGGGTGGGACAGGCCTAGCTAACTATGGCTACACCTTC | CASSLAGGTGLANYGYTF